A few counts support the clone carrying this T cell receptor (beta chain). Its specificity is not known. This specimen comes from a study of T cell repertoires in cytomegalovirus infection. Study-wide background: It can be stated that public TCR beta signatures indicated CMV infection as well as a matching HLA type. General study findings and limits: Dominant in the ex vivo response were TCR beta clonotypes restricted by HLA-C and specific for CMV.

V was pared by 2 bases and J by 7 bases, with 4 bases of the junction left unmatched. The CDR3 totals 15 residues. Germline V gives CDR1 SGHRS, CDR2 YFSETQ. TCRdb processed the reads anew with MiXCR; each CDR3 protein has one entry. Of 300,000 to 400,000 distinct CDR3 sequences in the sample, roughly 29% were seen once. V usage is TRBV5-1 and J usage is TRBJ2-1; TRBD2 matches 12 bases. Source: cultured PBMCs, taken from culture after CMV antigen stimulation. The sequence came from a human donor in good health (CMV status not recorded). Some clones in this sample may be carry-over from other donors' samples. In nucleotides, the CDR3 is TGCGCCAGCAGCTTTGGACTAGCGGGGAATAATGAGCAGTTCTTC. It is translated as CASSFGLAGNNEQFF.